The rows below give T cell receptor beta chains drawn from one sample of a study of blood T cell repertoires in COVID-19. Repertoires were generated with immunoSEQ multiplex PCR, while TCRdb's copy carries only in-frame clones and drops some. The data contain roughly 150,000 clones, roughly 87% of them singletons. Sample: peripheral blood. Receptor source: a human donor in a cohort sampled during active COVID-19. The CDR3 runs from the conserved cysteine through the conserved F or W. Fields, in order: V gene, clone size, D gene, CDR3 length, J gene, CDR3 DNA, CDR3 protein. A D gene is named only where the DNA matches it firmly. Only part of the rows carry a size: once, few, many, or a class if the clone is expanded.

v_gene: TRBV12-3/TRBV12-4; abundance: once; d_gene: NA; len: 12; j_gene: TRBJ2-1; CDR3nt: TGTGCCAGCAGTTTAGCGGGCGATGAGCAGTTCTTC; CDR3aa: CASSLAGDEQFF
v_gene: TRBV28; abundance: NA; d_gene: TRBD1; len: 17; j_gene: TRBJ2-3; CDR3nt: TGTGCCAGCAGTCCCCCCCGGATGGACAGGGTTTCGGATACGCAGTATTTT; CDR3aa: CASSPPRMDRVSDTQYF
v_gene: TRBV19; abundance: NA; d_gene: NA; len: 13; j_gene: TRBJ1-6; CDR3nt: TGTGCCAGTAGTATAGAGGGAGGATCACCCCTCCACTTT; CDR3aa: CASSIEGGSPLHF
v_gene: TRBV11-3; abundance: NA; d_gene: NA; len: 16; j_gene: TRBJ1-3; CDR3nt: TGTGCCAGCAGCCTAGTTAGTCAATACTCTGGAAACACCATATATTTT; CDR3aa: CASSLVSQYSGNTIYF
v_gene: TRBV6-2/TRBV6-3; abundance: NA; d_gene: TRBD1; len: 16; j_gene: TRBJ2-1; CDR3nt: TGTGCCAGCAGTGGACAGGGACTTTCGGCTAGCAATGAGCAGTTCTTC; CDR3aa: CASSGQGLSASNEQFF
v_gene: TRBV27; abundance: NA; d_gene: TRBD2; len: 17; j_gene: TRBJ2-7; CDR3nt: TGTGCCAGCAGTTTATTGGCTAGCGGGAGTTATAGCTACGAGCAGTACTTC; CDR3aa: CASSLLASGSYSYEQYF
v_gene: TRBV10-2; abundance: NA; d_gene: TRBD1; len: 14; j_gene: TRBJ1-6; CDR3nt: TGCGCCAGCCTCGGGACAGGGGGGAATTCACCCCTCCACTTT; CDR3aa: CASLGTGGNSPLHF
v_gene: TRBV20-1; abundance: NA; d_gene: NA; len: 16; j_gene: TRBJ2-1; CDR3nt: TGCAGTGCTAGTTGGGTTTACGCGCGTCGGGTGCATGAGCAGTTCTTC; CDR3aa: CSASWVYARRVHEQFF
v_gene: TRBV24-1; abundance: NA; d_gene: NA; len: 13; j_gene: TRBJ1-5; CDR3nt: TGTGCCACCGGGAGTACCGGCAATCAGCCCCAGCATTTT; CDR3aa: CATGSTGNQPQHF
v_gene: TRBV27; abundance: once; d_gene: NA; len: 14; j_gene: TRBJ2-1; CDR3nt: TGTGCCAGCAGCCGGACCGGGACACCCAATGAGCAGTTCTTC; CDR3aa: CASSRTGTPNEQFF
v_gene: TRBV28; abundance: NA; d_gene: TRBD1; len: 20; j_gene: TRBJ1-2; CDR3nt: TGTGCCAGCAGTATCGGACAGGGGGCGAATCTAATCTTCTATTACTATGGCTACACCTTC; CDR3aa: CASSIGQGANLIFYYYGYTF
v_gene: TRBV28; abundance: NA; d_gene: NA; len: 15; j_gene: TRBJ2-4; CDR3nt: TGTGCCAGCAGTTTATCCGGGGTGACCAAAAACATTCAGTACTTC; CDR3aa: CASSLSGVTKNIQYF
v_gene: TRBV2; abundance: NA; d_gene: NA; len: 15; j_gene: TRBJ2-3; CDR3nt: TGTGCCAGCAGTGAAGAACAGGGGAGGACAGATACGCAGTATTTT; CDR3aa: CASSEEQGRTDTQYF
v_gene: TRBV7-2; abundance: NA; d_gene: TRBD1; len: 18; j_gene: TRBJ1-4; CDR3nt: TGTGCCAGCAGCTTAGAGGGACAGGCCCCTGCAACTAATGAAAAACTGTTTTTT; CDR3aa: CASSLEGQAPATNEKLFF
v_gene: TRBV6-5; abundance: NA; d_gene: TRBD2; len: 15; j_gene: TRBJ2-7; CDR3nt: TGTGCCAGCACACCACTAGCGGTGACCTCCTACGAGCAGTACTTC; CDR3aa: CASTPLAVTSYEQYF
v_gene: TRBV7-9; abundance: few; d_gene: TRBD1; len: 16; j_gene: TRBJ2-2; CDR3nt: TGTGCCAGCAGCTTTAGACAGGGGATAGACACCGGGGAGCTGTTTTTT; CDR3aa: CASSFRQGIDTGELFF
v_gene: TRBV27; abundance: once; d_gene: TRBD1; len: 14; j_gene: TRBJ2-7; CDR3nt: TGTGCCAGCGGACGACAGGGAAGCTCCTACGAGCAGTACTTC; CDR3aa: CASGRQGSSYEQYF
v_gene: TRBV25-1; abundance: few; d_gene: TRBD1; len: 16; j_gene: TRBJ1-6; CDR3nt: TGTGCCAGCAGGAATGCCGGGACAGGGGCTAATTCACCCCTCCACTTT; CDR3aa: CASRNAGTGANSPLHF
v_gene: TRBV28; abundance: NA; d_gene: NA; len: 16; j_gene: TRBJ2-7; CDR3nt: TGTGCCAGCAGTTTCCGGGAGGCAGGGGCCTCCTACGAGCAGTACTTC; CDR3aa: CASSFREAGASYEQYF
v_gene: TRBV11-3; abundance: NA; d_gene: TRBD2; len: 16; j_gene: TRBJ2-1; CDR3nt: TGTGCCAGCAGCCCTAGACTAGCGGGAGGGGAGAATGAGCAGTTCTTC; CDR3aa: CASSPRLAGGENEQFF
v_gene: TRBV29-1; abundance: NA; d_gene: NA; len: 12; j_gene: TRBJ1-3; CDR3nt: TGCAGCGCCAATGGCTTTGGAAACACCATATATTTT; CDR3aa: CSANGFGNTIYF
v_gene: TRBV2; abundance: NA; d_gene: TRBD2; len: 20; j_gene: TRBJ2-7; CDR3nt: TGTGCCAGCAGTGAAAATATGGGGTTAGCGGGAAAGGCTAGGACCTACGAGCAGTACTTC; CDR3aa: CASSENMGLAGKARTYEQYF
v_gene: TRBV6-1; abundance: NA; d_gene: NA; len: 15; j_gene: TRBJ1-1; CDR3nt: TGTGCCAGCAGTGAAGAAAGTACAGTCGGCACTGAAGCTTTCTTT; CDR3aa: CASSEESTVGTEAFF
v_gene: TRBV6-5; abundance: NA; d_gene: TRBD2; len: 15; j_gene: TRBJ2-2; CDR3nt: TGTGCCAGCAGTCGAGCGGGAGTTAGCACCGGGGAGCTGTTTTTT; CDR3aa: CASSRAGVSTGELFF
v_gene: TRBV6-6; abundance: NA; d_gene: TRBD1; len: 14; j_gene: TRBJ1-2; CDR3nt: TGTGCCAGCAGTTACCTTAACAGGGGCAACGGCTACACCTTC; CDR3aa: CASSYLNRGNGYTF
v_gene: TRBV23-1; abundance: NA; d_gene: NA; len: 13; j_gene: TRBJ1-2; CDR3nt: TGCGCCAGCTACTACCAGGGGACGGTGGGCTACACCTTC; CDR3aa: CASYYQGTVGYTF
v_gene: TRBV6-6; abundance: NA; d_gene: NA; len: 14; j_gene: TRBJ1-2; CDR3nt: TGTGCCAGCAGTTACTCGAAGGGGAACTATGGCTACACCTTC; CDR3aa: CASSYSKGNYGYTF
v_gene: TRBV2; abundance: NA; d_gene: TRBD1; len: 14; j_gene: TRBJ1-1; CDR3nt: TGTGCCAGCAGCCTGACAGGGGGCCGCACTGAAGCTTTCTTT; CDR3aa: CASSLTGGRTEAFF
v_gene: TRBV28; abundance: NA; d_gene: NA; len: 14; j_gene: TRBJ1-5; CDR3nt: TGTGCCCCCACCCCCAGGGAGGTCAATCAGCCCCAGCATTTT; CDR3aa: CAPTPREVNQPQHF
v_gene: TRBV7-2; abundance: NA; d_gene: NA; len: 16; j_gene: TRBJ2-2; CDR3nt: TGTGCCAGCAGCTTATTGGGGGCTGTAAACACCGGGGAGCTGTTTTTT; CDR3aa: CASSLLGAVNTGELFF
v_gene: TRBV5-4; abundance: NA; d_gene: NA; len: 13; j_gene: TRBJ2-7; CDR3nt: TGTGCCAGCAGCTTGGGGGGCCCCTACGAGCAGTACTTC; CDR3aa: CASSLGGPYEQYF
v_gene: TRBV9; abundance: NA; d_gene: TRBD2; len: 14; j_gene: TRBJ2-7; CDR3nt: TGTGCCAGCAGCACTGGACTAGCGGGGGTTGAGCAGTACTTC; CDR3aa: CASSTGLAGVEQYF
v_gene: TRBV12-3/TRBV12-4; abundance: NA; d_gene: TRBD1; len: 13; j_gene: TRBJ2-5; CDR3nt: TGTGCCAGCAACCAGGGGGCAGGAGAGACCCAGTACTTC; CDR3aa: CASNQGAGETQYF
v_gene: TRBV5-1; abundance: NA; d_gene: NA; len: 14; j_gene: TRBJ2-7; CDR3nt: TGCGCCAGCAGTCCGCAAGGGGCCCTCTACGAGCAGTACTTC; CDR3aa: CASSPQGALYEQYF
v_gene: TRBV15; abundance: NA; d_gene: NA; len: 15; j_gene: TRBJ1-6; CDR3nt: TGTGCCACCAGCAGAGATTCACAGTTTAATTCACCCCTCCACTTT; CDR3aa: CATSRDSQFNSPLHF
v_gene: TRBV27; abundance: NA; d_gene: NA; len: 16; j_gene: TRBJ1-6; CDR3nt: TGTGCCAGCAGTTTCGGTTCCAGGGGCGTAAATTCACCCCTCCACTTT; CDR3aa: CASSFGSRGVNSPLHF
v_gene: TRBV7-3; abundance: few; d_gene: TRBD1; len: 13; j_gene: TRBJ1-1; CDR3nt: TGTGCCAGCAGCTTTGGACAGGGCACTGAAGCTTTCTTT; CDR3aa: CASSFGQGTEAFF
v_gene: TRBV30; abundance: NA; d_gene: NA; len: 13; j_gene: TRBJ1-2; CDR3nt: TGTGCCTGGAGCACGTCGTGGAGTTTGGGCTACACCTTC; CDR3aa: CAWSTSWSLGYTF
v_gene: TRBV30; abundance: NA; d_gene: NA; len: 13; j_gene: TRBJ2-7; CDR3nt: TGTGCCTGGAGTGCAGGCGAGACCTACGAGCAGTACTTC; CDR3aa: CAWSAGETYEQYF
v_gene: TRBV9; abundance: NA; d_gene: NA; len: 15; j_gene: TRBJ2-3; CDR3nt: TGTGCCAGCAGCGTAGGTTCGGGAGTAACAGATACGCAGTATTTT; CDR3aa: CASSVGSGVTDTQYF
v_gene: TRBV4-1; abundance: once; d_gene: NA; len: 17; j_gene: TRBJ1-4; CDR3nt: TGCGCCAGCAGCTTACGGTACCCCAGGGTTCATGATGAAAAACTGTTTTTT; CDR3aa: CASSLRYPRVHDEKLFF
v_gene: TRBV29-1; abundance: NA; d_gene: NA; len: 12; j_gene: TRBJ2-7; CDR3nt: TGCAGCGCTAGGGACCACAGGGTGGAGCAGTACTTC; CDR3aa: CSARDHRVEQYF
v_gene: TRBV10-1; abundance: NA; d_gene: TRBD2; len: 14; j_gene: TRBJ2-2; CDR3nt: TGCGCCAGCAGTGCTAGCGGGCTCGGCGGGGAGCTGTTTTTT; CDR3aa: CASSASGLGGELFF
v_gene: TRBV12-3/TRBV12-4; abundance: NA; d_gene: NA; len: 13; j_gene: TRBJ1-5; CDR3nt: TGTGCCAGCAGTCAGGGGTTATATCAGCCCCAGCATTTT; CDR3aa: CASSQGLYQPQHF
v_gene: TRBV14; abundance: NA; d_gene: TRBD2; len: 15; j_gene: TRBJ2-7; CDR3nt: TGTGCCAGCAGACCGACTAGCGGGAGGTCCTACGAGCAGTACTTC; CDR3aa: CASRPTSGRSYEQYF
v_gene: TRBV19; abundance: NA; d_gene: NA; len: 15; j_gene: TRBJ1-6; CDR3nt: TGTGCCAGTAGTATGAGCCCGAATTATGATTCACCCCTCCACTTT; CDR3aa: CASSMSPNYDSPLHF
v_gene: TRBV6-2/TRBV6-3; abundance: NA; d_gene: NA; len: 17; j_gene: TRBJ1-5; CDR3nt: TGTGCCAGCAGTCCCCGACCCCGACAGCCCGATTATCAGCCCCAGCATTTT; CDR3aa: CASSPRPRQPDYQPQHF
v_gene: TRBV14; abundance: NA; d_gene: TRBD2; len: 16; j_gene: TRBJ2-3; CDR3nt: TGTGCCAGCAGCCGGCTGACTAGCGGGAGAACAGATACGCAGTATTTT; CDR3aa: CASSRLTSGRTDTQYF
v_gene: TRBV9; abundance: NA; d_gene: TRBD1; len: 14; j_gene: TRBJ2-7; CDR3nt: TGTGCCAGCAGCGGATCGGACAGGGCTGGCGAGCAGTACTTC; CDR3aa: CASSGSDRAGEQYF
v_gene: TRBV4-3; abundance: NA; d_gene: NA; len: 17; j_gene: TRBJ2-7; CDR3nt: TGCGCCAGCAGCCAAGATCTTAGCCTAGCGCACTCCTACGAGCAGTACTTC; CDR3aa: CASSQDLSLAHSYEQYF